One T cell receptor beta chain is described in this entry. Only in-frame clones appear in the TCRdb table, and some are missing; sequencing was by immunoSEQ multiplex PCR. The sample lists about 170,000 clones, 80% to 90% seen once, with approximately 1.4% in the top ten. Germline assignment: CDR1 MNHNS and CDR2 SASEGT. Unmatched junction bases numbered 11, after V lost 3 bases and J lost 7 bases. The CDR3 has 16 amino acids. The sample originates from a study of cytomegalovirus exposure and HLA in healthy donors. The sequencing sample was made of PBMCs. This sequence joins TRBV6-1 and TRBJ1-4, with 7 bases that match TRBD1. The clonotype originates from a woman in her 30s in good health and CMV-seronegative. The chain's CDR3 is CASSDQHRGWVEKLFF. The CDR3 region has the DNA TGTGCCAGCAGTGACCAACACAGGGGCTGGGTTGAAAAACTGTTTTTT.